A selection of T cell receptor beta chains follows, all from one sample in a study of cytotoxic CD8 clonotypes in ibrutinib-treated CLL. Sequenced by immunoSEQ multiplex PCR; TCRdb stores in-frame clones only, minus some. The repertoire has more than 110,000 clones, approximately 89% of them found once; the top ten carry 11%. The sample was PBMCs, taken after 12 months of ibrutinib treatment. The receptors stem from a human donor with chronic lymphocytic leukemia. The CDR3 runs from the conserved cysteine through the conserved F or W. D genes are given only for firm matches. Only some rows state a clone size, as once, few, many or a class for expanded clones.

clone size	V gene	CDR3 length	J gene	D gene	CDR3 protein	CDR3 DNA
-	TRBV15	14	TRBJ1-4	TRBD1	CATSRDRTHEKLFF	TGTGCCACCAGCAGGGACAGGACACATGAAAAACTGTTTTTT
-	TRBV19	12	TRBJ1-1	TRBD1	CASSKGQSEAFF	TGTGCCAGTAGTAAGGGACAGTCGGAAGCTTTCTTT
-	TRBV28	15	TRBJ1-1	TRBD1	CASSQRDRANTEAFF	TGTGCCAGCAGTCAACGGGACAGGGCTAACACTGAAGCTTTCTTT
-	TRBV7-2	15	TRBJ2-7	TRBD2	CASSLGGDEYYEQYF	TGTGCCAGCAGCTTGGGGGGGGACGAGTACTACGAGCAGTACTTC
-	TRBV19	17	TRBJ2-6	-	CASSSKGVGTGANVLTF	TGTGCCAGTAGCAGCAAGGGGGTAGGGACTGGGGCCAACGTCCTGACTTTC
-	TRBV18	13	TRBJ1-5	-	CASSPSNTQPQHF	TGTGCCAGCTCCCCTTCTAACACTCAGCCCCAGCATTTT
once	TRBV7-9	12	TRBJ2-7	-	CASSLTAYEQYF	TGTGCCAGCAGCTTAACCGCGTACGAGCAGTACTTC
-	TRBV5-1	12	TRBJ1-2	TRBD1	CASSSTGGGYTF	TGCGCCAGCAGCTCAACAGGGGGAGGCTACACCTTC
-	TRBV10-3	15	TRBJ1-4	TRBD1	CAIRPGTGPNEKLFF	TGTGCCATCAGACCCGGGACAGGGCCTAATGAAAAACTGTTTTTT
-	TRBV5-4	16	TRBJ2-3	-	CASSLGRPEQSDTQYF	TGTGCCAGCAGCTTGGGGCGGCCCGAGCAGTCAGATACGCAGTATTTT
-	TRBV27	14	TRBJ2-1	TRBD1	CASSLQGAGNEQFF	TGTGCCAGCAGTTTACAGGGGGCTGGAAATGAGCAGTTCTTC
-	TRBV9	15	TRBJ2-1	-	CASSVVATYYNEQFF	TGTGCCAGCAGCGTAGTGGCTACCTACTACAATGAGCAGTTCTTC
-	TRBV4-3	15	TRBJ2-1	TRBD1	CASSPGQGAGYEQFF	TGCGCCAGCAGCCCAGGACAGGGGGCAGGGTATGAGCAGTTCTTC
few	TRBV1	19	TRBJ2-5	-	CTSSQTPLWGSGRQETQYF	TGCACCAGCAGCCAAACTCCTCTTTGGGGTAGCGGAAGGCAAGAGACCCAGTACTTC
-	TRBV28	17	TRBJ2-3	-	CASSWFARREVTDTQYF	TGTGCCAGCAGTTGGTTTGCTAGGCGGGAAGTAACAGATACGCAGTATTTT
-	TRBV6-5	13	TRBJ1-2	-	CASSSTHRDGYTF	TGTGCCAGCAGTTCCACCCACCGGGATGGCTACACCTTC
-	TRBV6-5	14	TRBJ2-6	-	CASSPTTGANVLTF	TGTGCCAGCAGTCCTACTACCGGGGCCAACGTCCTGACTTTC
-	TRBV19	16	TRBJ1-5	TRBD1	CASSDPGQGSNQPQHF	TGTGCCAGTAGTGACCCGGGACAGGGGAGCAATCAGCCCCAGCATTTT
-	TRBV2	10	TRBJ2-7	-	CASSFGEQYF	TGTGCCAGCAGTTTTGGCGAGCAGTACTTC
-	TRBV7-2	13	TRBJ2-5	-	CASSLPIAETQYF	TGTGCCAGCAGCTTACCAATTGCAGAGACCCAGTACTTC
-	TRBV5-1	14	TRBJ2-7	TRBD1	CASSFRDRLYEQYF	TGCGCCAGCAGCTTCCGGGACAGATTATACGAGCAGTACTTC
-	TRBV9	17	TRBJ2-3	TRBD2	CASSVRVAGGPTDTQYF	TGTGCCAGCAGCGTAAGGGTAGCGGGAGGGCCCACAGATACGCAGTATTTT
-	TRBV2	16	TRBJ1-3	-	CASSELSKLSGNTIYF	TGTGCCAGCAGTGAACTGTCGAAGCTCTCTGGAAACACCATATATTTT
-	TRBV28	16	TRBJ2-1	TRBD1	CASSSAGTGGTNEQFF	TGTGCCAGCAGTTCCGCCGGGACAGGGGGCACAAATGAGCAGTTCTTC
-	TRBV7-2	15	TRBJ2-7	-	CASRVTPTSSYEQYF	TGTGCCAGCAGGGTTACACCGACGAGCTCCTACGAGCAGTACTTC
-	TRBV30	15	TRBJ1-4	-	CAWSPDYLGGIKLFF	TGTGCCTGGAGCCCTGACTACCTAGGTGGGATAAAACTGTTTTTT
-	TRBV9	14	TRBJ1-5	-	CASSETQYEQPQHF	TGTGCCAGCAGCGAGACCCAGTACGAACAGCCCCAGCATTTT
-	TRBV19	14	TRBJ1-1	-	CASSNPGSDTEAFF	TGTGCCAGTAGTAATCCAGGGTCGGACACTGAAGCTTTCTTT
few	TRBV5-1	15	TRBJ2-7	TRBD1	CASSLATGVLYEQYF	TGCGCCAGCAGCTTGGCCACAGGGGTCCTTTACGAGCAGTACTTC
-	TRBV6-5	13	TRBJ2-7	-	CASRTGRAYEQYF	TGTGCCAGCAGGACCGGTAGGGCCTACGAGCAGTACTTC
few	TRBV14	16	TRBJ2-3	-	CASSQVGGRITDTQYF	TGTGCCAGCAGCCAAGTCGGGGGGCGTATAACAGATACGCAGTATTTT
-	TRBV7-3	16	TRBJ1-5	TRBD1	CASSLSGTGNNQPQHF	TGTGCCAGCAGCTTAAGCGGGACAGGGAACAATCAGCCCCAGCATTTT
-	TRBV19	15	TRBJ2-1	-	CASSHGENLYNEQFF	TGTGCCAGTAGTCATGGGGAGAACCTCTACAATGAGCAGTTCTTC
once	TRBV7-7	16	TRBJ2-1	TRBD2	CASSPTSGIFNTEQFF	TGTGCTAGCAGCCCTACTAGCGGGATCTTCAATACTGAGCAGTTCTTC
-	TRBV19	14	TRBJ1-2	-	CASSIESARGGYTF	TGTGCCAGTAGTATAGAATCAGCCCGGGGTGGCTACACCTTC
-	TRBV7-9	13	TRBJ2-1	-	CASSLALAREQFF	TGTGCCAGCAGCTTAGCGCTAGCCCGTGAGCAGTTCTTC
-	TRBV28	12	TRBJ2-7	-	CASSPLIDEQYF	TGTGCCAGCAGTCCTCTTATAGACGAGCAGTACTTC
-	TRBV14	16	TRBJ2-2	TRBD2	CASSRGRTSVSGELFF	TGTGCCAGCAGCCGAGGGAGGACTAGTGTATCCGGGGAGCTGTTTTTT
-	TRBV4-3	14	TRBJ2-5	-	CASSQVVEAETQYF	TGCGCCAGCAGCCAAGTTGTGGAGGCAGAGACCCAGTACTTC
-	TRBV6-5	15	TRBJ2-7	-	CASSYSTGGLSEQYF	TGTGCCAGCAGTTACTCGACAGGAGGGTTAAGCGAGCAGTACTTC
once	TRBV7-9	15	TRBJ1-4	-	CASSPRQAGNEKLFF	TGTGCCAGCAGCCCGCGACAGGCAGGGAATGAAAAACTGTTTTTT
-	TRBV28	15	TRBJ1-3	TRBD1	CASSYRGASGNTIYF	TGTGCCAGCAGTTACAGGGGGGCCTCTGGAAACACCATATATTTT
-	TRBV2	22	TRBJ2-1	-	CASSYHRGRVRETPLAYNEQFF	TGTGCCAGCAGTTACCACCGAGGTCGCGTTCGGGAGACCCCTTTGGCATACAATGAGCAGTTCTTC
few	TRBV7-6	14	TRBJ1-1	-	CASSPRYGLTEAFF	TGTGCCAGCAGCCCCAGGTATGGGTTGACTGAAGCTTTCTTT
once	TRBV7-2	16	TRBJ2-7	TRBD2	CASSSAGLAGRYEQYF	TGTGCCAGCAGCTCCGCAGGACTAGCGGGAAGGTACGAGCAGTACTTC
-	TRBV25-1	14	TRBJ2-5	-	CASSEPDRQETQYF	TGTGCCAGCAGTGAGCCGGACAGACAAGAGACCCAGTACTTC
-	TRBV30	13	TRBJ1-5	TRBD1	CAVSRDSHQPQHF	TGTGCCGTATCCCGGGACAGTCATCAGCCCCAGCATTTT
-	TRBV19	15	TRBJ2-3	TRBD2	CASSIEAGRTDTQYF	TGTGCCAGTAGTATAGAAGCGGGGCGCACAGATACGCAGTATTTT
-	TRBV30	12	TRBJ2-1	-	CAWSLGGNEQFF	TGTGCCTGGAGTCTCGGAGGAAATGAGCAGTTCTTC
-	TRBV28	16	TRBJ1-2	-	CASIHGGTGTPYGYTF	TGTGCCAGCATCCATGGAGGGACCGGGACACCGTATGGCTACACCTTC